These T cell receptor beta chains were read from a single sample in a study of blood T cell repertoires in COVID-19. The data were produced by immunoSEQ multiplex PCR, yet TCRdb's version contains in-frame clones alone and is incomplete. The sample carries some 200,000 clones, around 82% recorded once. The specimen was PBMCs or T cells enriched from blood (not recorded which). The receptors derive from a woman aged 35 to 49 with acute COVID-19. Both conserved end residues are part of each CDR3. The order of the fields is clone size, J gene, D gene, V gene, CDR3 protein, CDR3 DNA. The D gene is left open where the match is weak. Only part of the rows carry a size: once, few, many, or a class if the clone is expanded.

>.|TRBJ1-5|.|TRBV19
CASTPPRGDQPQHF
TGTGCCAGTACCCCCCCCAGGGGTGATCAGCCCCAGCATTTT
>few|TRBJ2-1|.|TRBV9
CASSVRGTSYNEQFF
TGTGCCAGCAGCGTAAGGGGGACCTCCTACAATGAGCAGTTCTTC
>.|TRBJ1-6|TRBD1|TRBV18
CASSLDRVNNSPLHF
TGTGCCAGCTCCCTCGACAGGGTTAATAATTCACCCCTCCACTTT
>.|TRBJ1-3|TRBD1|TRBV5-1
CASSRTGTGFGSTGNTIYF
TGCGCCAGCAGCAGAACCGGGACAGGGTTTGGAAGTACTGGAAACACCATATATTTT
>.|TRBJ1-1|TRBD1|TRBV14
CASSHSSFLGQGNTEAFF
TGTGCCAGCAGCCACAGCTCCTTCCTGGGACAGGGAAACACTGAAGCTTTCTTT
>.|TRBJ2-7|.|TRBV6-5
CASSPIVGSGEQYF
TGTGCCAGCAGCCCCATTGTGGGGTCGGGAGAGCAGTACTTC
>few|TRBJ2-3|.|TRBV28
CASSFLGGRRTDTQYF
TGTGCCAGCAGTTTTCTGGGGGGGCGGCGCACAGATACGCAGTATTTT
>.|TRBJ1-5|.|TRBV4-1
CASSQDGGAGPQPQHF
TGCGCCAGCAGCCAAGATGGGGGGGCAGGGCCTCAGCCCCAGCATTTT
>.|TRBJ1-5|.|TRBV15
CATSRDGHSNQPQHF
TGTGCCACCAGCAGAGACGGACATAGCAATCAGCCCCAGCATTTT
>.|TRBJ2-5|TRBD1|TRBV4-1
CASSQEGPGQLQETQYF
TGCGCCAGCAGCCAAGAGGGGCCGGGACAGCTCCAAGAGACCCAGTACTTC
>many|TRBJ2-6|.|TRBV6-5
CASLGLFGGANVLTF
TGTGCCAGCCTTGGACTGTTCGGAGGGGCCAACGTCCTGACTTTC
>once|TRBJ2-3|TRBD1|TRBV27
CASSLPTGSSTDTQYF
TGTGCCAGCAGTTTGCCGACAGGGTCCAGCACAGATACGCAGTATTTT
>.|TRBJ2-1|.|TRBV4-2
CASSLTENEQFF
TGTGCCAGCAGCCTCACCGAGAACGAACAGTTCTTC
>.|TRBJ2-2|TRBD2|TRBV30
CAWSKTSGLEELFF
TGTGCCTGGAGTAAGACTAGCGGTTTGGAGGAGCTGTTTTTT
>.|TRBJ1-1|.|TRBV18
CASSPRQGGVLSEAFF
TGTGCCAGCTCACCACGGCAGGGTGGTGTTTTGTCTGAAGCTTTCTTT
>.|TRBJ1-4|.|TRBV18
CASSPGRDEKLFF
TGTGCCAGCTCGCCAGGGAGAGACGAAAAACTGTTTTTT
>.|TRBJ2-7|TRBD1|TRBV5-8
CASTWDSPYEQYF
TGTGCCAGCACCTGGGACAGCCCCTACGAGCAGTACTTC
>.|TRBJ2-5|TRBD1|TRBV18
CASSPAGRGPETQYF
TGTGCCAGCTCACCCGCTGGCAGGGGGCCAGAGACCCAGTACTTC
>.|TRBJ1-1|.|TRBV9
CASSVGAGEGTEAFF
TGTGCCAGCAGCGTAGGAGCAGGGGAGGGGACTGAAGCTTTCTTT
>.|TRBJ2-1|.|TRBV12-3/TRBV12-4
CASMFVQGEQFF
TGTGCCAGCATGTTCGTTCAGGGTGAGCAGTTCTTC
>.|TRBJ2-7|.|TRBV30
CAWSTGSQTAAYEQYF
TGTGCCTGGAGTACCGGCAGTCAGACGGCGGCCTACGAGCAGTACTTC
>.|TRBJ1-5|.|TRBV2
CASSARLPGSGQPQHF
TGTGCCAGCAGTGCTCGCCTCCCAGGGTCCGGTCAGCCCCAGCATTTT